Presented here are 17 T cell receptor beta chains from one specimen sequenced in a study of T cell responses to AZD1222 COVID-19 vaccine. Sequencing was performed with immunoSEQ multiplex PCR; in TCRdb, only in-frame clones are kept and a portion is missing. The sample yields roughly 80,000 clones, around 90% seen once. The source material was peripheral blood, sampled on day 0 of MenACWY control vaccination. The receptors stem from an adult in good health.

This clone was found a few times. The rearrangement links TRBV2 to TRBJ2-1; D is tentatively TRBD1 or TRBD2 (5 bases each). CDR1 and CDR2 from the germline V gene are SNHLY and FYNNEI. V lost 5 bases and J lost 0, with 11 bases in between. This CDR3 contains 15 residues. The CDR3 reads CASSPGLNSYNEQFF. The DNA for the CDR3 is TGTGCCAGCAGTCCGGGGCTCAACTCCTACAATGAGCAGTTCTTC.

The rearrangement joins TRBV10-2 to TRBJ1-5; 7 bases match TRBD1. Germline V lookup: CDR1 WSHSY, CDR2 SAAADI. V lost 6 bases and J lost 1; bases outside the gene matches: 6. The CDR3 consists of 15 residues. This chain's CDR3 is CASSSTGSSNQPQHF. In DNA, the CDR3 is TGCGCCAGCAGCTCGACAGGGTCCAGCAATCAGCCCCAGCATTTT.

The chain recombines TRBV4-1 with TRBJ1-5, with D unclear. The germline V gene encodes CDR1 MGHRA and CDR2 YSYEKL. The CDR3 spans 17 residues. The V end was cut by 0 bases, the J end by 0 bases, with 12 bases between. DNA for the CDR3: TGCGCCAGCAGCCAAGATAACGCAGGAAATAGCAATCAGCCCCAGCATTTT. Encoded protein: CASSQDNAGNSNQPQHF.

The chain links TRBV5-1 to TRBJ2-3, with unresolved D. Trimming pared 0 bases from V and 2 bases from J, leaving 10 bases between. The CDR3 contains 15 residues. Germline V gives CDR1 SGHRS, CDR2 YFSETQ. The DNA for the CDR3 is TGCGCCAGCAGCTTGGACGGAAAGAACACAGATACGCAGTATTTT. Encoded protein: CASSLDGKNTDTQYF.

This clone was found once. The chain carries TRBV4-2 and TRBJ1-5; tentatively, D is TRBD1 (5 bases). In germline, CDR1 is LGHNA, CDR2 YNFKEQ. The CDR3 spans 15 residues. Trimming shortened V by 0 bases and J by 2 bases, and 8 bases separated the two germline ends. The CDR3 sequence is CASSQDLGGNQPQHF. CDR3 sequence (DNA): TGTGCCAGCAGCCAAGATCTGGGGGGCAATCAGCCCCAGCATTTT.

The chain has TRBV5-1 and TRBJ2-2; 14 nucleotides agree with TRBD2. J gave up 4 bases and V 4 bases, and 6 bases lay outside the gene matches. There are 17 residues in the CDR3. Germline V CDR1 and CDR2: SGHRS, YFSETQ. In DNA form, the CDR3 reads TGCGCCAGCAGCCTTGGACTAGCGGGGGGAAGCACCGGGGAGCTGTTTTTT. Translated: CASSLGLAGGSTGELFF.

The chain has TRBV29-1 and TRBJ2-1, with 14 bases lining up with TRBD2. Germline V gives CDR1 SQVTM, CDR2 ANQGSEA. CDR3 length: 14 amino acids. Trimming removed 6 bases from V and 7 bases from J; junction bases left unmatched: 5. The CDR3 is CSVWTSGGINEQFF. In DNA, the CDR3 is TGCAGCGTCTGGACTAGCGGGGGGATAAATGAGCAGTTCTTC.

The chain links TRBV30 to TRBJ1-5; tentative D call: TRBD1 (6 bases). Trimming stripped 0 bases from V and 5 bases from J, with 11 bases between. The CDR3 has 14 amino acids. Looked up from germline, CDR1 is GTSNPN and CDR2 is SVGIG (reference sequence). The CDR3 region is CAWSVGGGYQPQHF. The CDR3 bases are TGTGCCTGGAGTGTAGGAGGGGGGTATCAGCCCCAGCATTTT.

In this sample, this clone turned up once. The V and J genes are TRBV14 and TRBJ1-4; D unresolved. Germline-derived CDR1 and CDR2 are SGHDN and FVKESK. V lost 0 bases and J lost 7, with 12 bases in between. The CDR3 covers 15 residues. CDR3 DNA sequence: TGTGCCAGCAGCCAAGATAAAGGGTCCGGTGAAAAACTGTTTTTT. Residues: CASSQDKGSGEKLFF. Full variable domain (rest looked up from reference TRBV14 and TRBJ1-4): EAGVTQFPSHSVIEKGQTVTLRCDPISGHDNLYWYRRVMGKEIKFLLHFVKESKQDESGMPNNRFLAERTGGTYSTLKVQPAELEDSGVYFCASSQDKGSGEKLFFGSGTQLSVL.

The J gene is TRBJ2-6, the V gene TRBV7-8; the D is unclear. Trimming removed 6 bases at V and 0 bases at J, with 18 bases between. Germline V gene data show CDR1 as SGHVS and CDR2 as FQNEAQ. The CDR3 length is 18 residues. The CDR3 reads CASRFQTMSSSGANVLTF. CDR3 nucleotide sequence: TGTGCCAGCAGGTTTCAAACGATGTCCTCCTCTGGGGCCAACGTCCTGACTTTC. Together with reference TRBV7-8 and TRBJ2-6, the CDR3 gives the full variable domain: GAGVSQSPRYKVAKRGQDVALRCDPISGHVSLFWYQQALGQGPEFLTYFQNEAQLDKSGLPSDRFFAERPEGSVSTLKIQRTQQEDSAVYLCASRFQTMSSSGANVLTFGAGSRLTVL.

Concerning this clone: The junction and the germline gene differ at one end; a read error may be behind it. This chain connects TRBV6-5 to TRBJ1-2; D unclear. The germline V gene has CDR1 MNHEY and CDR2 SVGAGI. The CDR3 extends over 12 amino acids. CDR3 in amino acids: CASSDSGYGYTF. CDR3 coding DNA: TGTGCCAGCAGTGACTCGGGCTATGGCTACACCTTC.

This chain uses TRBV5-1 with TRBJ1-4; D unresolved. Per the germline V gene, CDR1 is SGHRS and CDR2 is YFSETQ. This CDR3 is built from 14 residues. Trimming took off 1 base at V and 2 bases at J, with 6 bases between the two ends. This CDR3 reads CASSLMGTNEKLFF. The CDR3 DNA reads TGCGCCAGCAGCTTGATGGGGACTAATGAAAAACTGTTTTTT. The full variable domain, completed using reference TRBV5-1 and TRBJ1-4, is KAGVTQTPRYLIKTRGQQVTLSCSPISGHRSVSWYQQTPGQGLQFLFEYFSETQRNKGNFPGRFSGRQFSNSRSEMNVSTLELGDSALYLCASSLMGTNEKLFFGSGTQLSVL.

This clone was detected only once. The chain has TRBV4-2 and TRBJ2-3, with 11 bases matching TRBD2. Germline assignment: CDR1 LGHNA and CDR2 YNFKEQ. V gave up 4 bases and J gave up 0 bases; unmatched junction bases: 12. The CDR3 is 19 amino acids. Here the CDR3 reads CASSRGIAGGSSSTDTQYF. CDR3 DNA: TGTGCCAGCAGCCGTGGGATAGCGGGGGGGTCTTCTAGCACAGATACGCAGTATTTT.

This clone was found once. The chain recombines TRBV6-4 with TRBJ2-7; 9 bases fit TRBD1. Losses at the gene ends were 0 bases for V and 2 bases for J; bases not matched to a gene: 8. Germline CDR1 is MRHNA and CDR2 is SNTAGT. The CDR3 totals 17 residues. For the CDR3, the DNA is TGTGCCAGCAGTGACTCCCGGGACAGGGAAGGGCCCTACGAGCAGTACTTC. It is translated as CASSDSRDREGPYEQYF.

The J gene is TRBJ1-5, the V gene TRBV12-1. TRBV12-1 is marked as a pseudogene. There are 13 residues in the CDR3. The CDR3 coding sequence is TGTGCCAGCAGCTTCCGGTTAAATCAGCCCCAGCATTTT. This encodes CASSFRLNQPQHF.

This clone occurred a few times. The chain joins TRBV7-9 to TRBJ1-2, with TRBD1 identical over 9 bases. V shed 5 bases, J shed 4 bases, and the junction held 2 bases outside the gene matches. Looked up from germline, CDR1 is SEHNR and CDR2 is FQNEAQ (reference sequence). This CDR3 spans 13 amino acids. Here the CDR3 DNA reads TGTGCCAGCAGCCCGGGACAGGGCTATGGCTACACCTTC. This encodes CASSPGQGYGYTF.

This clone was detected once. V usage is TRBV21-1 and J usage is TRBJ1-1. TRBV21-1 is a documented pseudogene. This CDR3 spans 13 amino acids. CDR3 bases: TGTGCCAGCAGCAAAGGGGTAATGCGAAAGGCTTTCTTT. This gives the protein CASSKGVMRKAFF.